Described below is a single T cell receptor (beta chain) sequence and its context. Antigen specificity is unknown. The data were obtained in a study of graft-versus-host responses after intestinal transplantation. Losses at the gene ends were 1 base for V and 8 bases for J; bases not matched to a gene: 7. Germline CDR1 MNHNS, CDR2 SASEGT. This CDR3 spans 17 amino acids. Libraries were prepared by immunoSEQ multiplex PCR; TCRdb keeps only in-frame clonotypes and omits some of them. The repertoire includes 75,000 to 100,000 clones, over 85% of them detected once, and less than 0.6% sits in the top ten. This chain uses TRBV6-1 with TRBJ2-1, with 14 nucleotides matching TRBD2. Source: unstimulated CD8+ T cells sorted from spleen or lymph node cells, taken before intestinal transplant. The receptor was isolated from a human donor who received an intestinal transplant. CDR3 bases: TGTGCCAGCAGTGAAGAGGGACTAGCGGGAGTGTTGGATGAGCAGTTCTTC. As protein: CASSEEGLAGVLDEQFF.